This T cell receptor beta chain originates from a study of blood T cells in healthy people across ages. Study-wide results and caveats: Aged donors had fewer naive CD4+ cells and lower diversity than long-lived donors. Underestimates were what the diversity estimates from one million T cells were considered to be.

In the case of this clonotype: As yet, its antigen is unknown.

With 1 base removed from V and 1 base from J, the gap between germline ends came to 10 bases. This CDR3 has 15 amino acids. In germline, CDR1 is MGHRA, CDR2 YSYEKL. A second PCR, run for roughly 7 to 12 cycles, used a sample-barcoded 5' primer plus a J-beta primer mix. TCRdb reprocessed the 5' RACE reads with MiXCR, giving one entry per CDR3 protein. The sample has almost 800,000 distinct CDR3 sequences; 55% to 70% are singletons. Total RNA was isolated from each sample in quantities of at least 6 micrograms. J is TRBJ1-1 and V is TRBV4-1; perhaps TRBD1 as D (5 bases). The sequenced material came from blood. The sequence derives from a man aged 30 to 39 in good health. The CDR3 spells CASSQGSGANTEAFF. In nucleotides, the CDR3 is TGCGCCAGCAGCCAAGGATCTGGGGCGAACACTGAAGCTTTCTTT.